Presented here are 12 T cell receptor beta chains from one specimen sequenced in a study of blood T cell repertoires in COVID-19. Profiled with immunoSEQ multiplex PCR; TCRdb holds only in-frame clones, not every one. The sample records 240,000 or so clones, roughly 86% being singletons. The sequenced material came from PBMCs or T cells enriched from blood (not recorded which). The receptor set was obtained from a woman in her 50s who had recovered from COVID-19.

The table lists this clone with a few counts. The chain employs TRBV21-1 and TRBJ2-7; no DNA check was done on the table's D call, TRBD1. TRBV21-1 is a pseudogene. The CDR3 runs to 14 residues. The CDR3 protein is CASSKRTGGYEQYF. Written as DNA, the CDR3 is TGTGCCAGCAGCAAAAGGACAGGGGGCTACGAGCAGTACTTC.

As regards this clone: Relative to the germline gene, one junction end is altered; a read error may explain this. The chain couples TRBV29-1 to TRBJ2-3, with D possibly matching TRBD1 (6 bases). CDR3 length equals 13 residues. Looked up from germline, CDR1 is SQVTM and CDR2 is ANQGSEA. In DNA, the CDR3 is TGCAGCGTTGTTCCCGCTCCGACAGGTACGCAGTATTTT. This encodes CSVVPAPTGTQYF.

Turning to this clone: This may come from a read error, since a much larger clone is one base off. CDR3 residues: CASSLAGNTEAFF. CDR3 sequence (DNA): TGTGCCAGCAGCTTAGCCGGGAACACTGAAGCTTTCTTT. The chain joins TRBV11-3 to TRBJ1-1, with D unclear. Trimming left V 1 base short and J 1 base short, with 4 bases between. The V gene's germline CDR1 is SGHNT and CDR2 YENEEA. This CDR3 has 13 residues. Full variable domain (missing parts from reference TRBV11-3 and TRBJ1-1): EAGVVQSPRYKIIEKKQPVAFWCNPISGHNTLYWYLQNLGQGPELLIRYENEEAVDDSQLPKDRFSAERLKGVDSTLKIQPAELGDSAVYLCASSLAGNTEAFFGQGTRLTVV.

This rearrangement joins TRBV7-3 to TRBJ2-3, with D unresolved. V gave up 0 bases and J gave up 4 bases, with 2 bases separating them. The CDR3 spans 12 residues. Germline V CDR1 and CDR2: SGHTA, FQGTGA. DNA for the CDR3: TGTGCCAGCAGCTTAACCTCAGATACGCAGTATTTT. The encoded protein is CASSLTSDTQYF.

The genes are TRBV14 and TRBJ1-6; 10 nucleotides agree with TRBD1. CDR1 and CDR2 (germline): SGHDN, FVKESK. The CDR3 runs to 15 residues. Trimming cost V 3 bases and J 10 bases; bases outside gene matches: 6. CDR3 sequence (DNA): TGTGCCAGCAGCCAGGGGGGACAGGGGAACTCACCCCTCCACTTT. It encodes CASSQGGQGNSPLHF.

This chain connects TRBV7-3 to TRBJ2-3; 13 bases agree with TRBD2. The ends lost 0 bases at V and 10 bases at J; junction bases unmatched: 4. The CDR3 is 15 residues long. The germline CDR1 and CDR2 sequences are SGHTA and FQGTGA. The CDR3 nucleotides are TGTGCCAGCAGCTTAACCGGGACTAGCGGGGTTCCGCAGTATTTT. Translating it yields CASSLTGTSGVPQYF.

The V and J genes are TRBV30 and TRBJ1-1; D is possibly TRBD1 (6 bases). Trimming removed 7 bases from V and 6 bases from J, with 15 bases in between. Per the germline V gene, CDR1 is GTSNPN and CDR2 is SVGIG (reference sequence). CDR3 size: 12 residues. The CDR3 sequence is CASTQGLAEAFF. CDR3 sequence (DNA): TGTGCCTCTACCCAGGGGTTAGCTGAAGCTTTCTTT.

V gene TRBV19 combines with J gene TRBJ1-2; 7 bases agree with TRBD1. CDR1 and CDR2 from the germline V gene are LNHDA and SQIVND (reference sequence). This CDR3 is 14 amino acids long. V shed 4 bases, J shed 4 bases, and the junction held 6 bases outside the gene matches. CDR3 amino acids: CASSRDSPFYGYTF. The DNA for the CDR3 is TGTGCCAGTAGTAGGGACAGTCCTTTCTATGGCTACACCTTC. Full variable domain (missing parts from reference TRBV19 and TRBJ1-2): DGGITQSPKYLFRKEGQNVTLSCEQNLNHDAMYWYRQDPGQGLRLIYYSQIVNDFQKGDIAEGYSVSREKKESFPLTVTSAQKNPTAFYLCASSRDSPFYGYTFGSGTRLTVV.

The rearrangement joins TRBV6-5 to TRBJ1-2; 8 bases are shared with TRBD1. Trimming at V came to 4 bases and at J to 4 bases, leaving 11 bases not matched to a gene. CDR3 length equals 16 residues. Germline loops: CDR1 MNHEY, CDR2 SVGAGI. The CDR3 is CASSFLDRVLGYGYTF. CDR3 bases: TGTGCCAGCAGTTTTCTGGACAGGGTGTTGGGCTATGGCTACACCTTC.

J is TRBJ1-4 and V is TRBV7-2; 7 bases map to TRBD1. V gave up 5 bases and J gave up 4 bases; unmatched junction bases: 10. Germline lookup yields CDR1 SGHTA and CDR2 FQGNSA. The CDR3 runs 16 residues. The CDR3 reads CASSKQGPGINEKLFF. The CDR3 bases are TGTGCCAGCAGCAAACAGGGGCCGGGGATTAATGAAAAACTGTTTTTT.

The chain recombines TRBV13 with TRBJ2-1, with TRBD2 matching over 9 bases. This CDR3 is built from 16 residues. CDR1 is PRHDT and CDR2 is FYEKMQ in the germline V gene (reference sequence). V shed 4 bases and J 6 bases; nucleotides not matched to a gene: 10. The CDR3: CASSSLLRGGINEQFF. CDR3 sequence (DNA): TGTGCCAGCAGCTCACTCTTGCGGGGGGGCATCAATGAGCAGTTCTTC.

The chain couples TRBV27 to TRBJ1-5, with TRBD1 identical over 10 bases. V gave up 6 bases and J gave up 3 bases; unmatched junction bases: 8. The CDR3 runs 16 residues. The V gene's germline CDR1 is MNHEY and CDR2 SMNVEV (reference sequence). The DNA of the CDR3 is TGTGCCAGCAGCCCGGGACAGGGGACCTACAATCAGCCCCAGCATTTT. Its translation: CASSPGQGTYNQPQHF.